The next 10 T cell receptor beta chains were all read from a single sample in a study of T cell responses to AZD1222 COVID-19 vaccine. Here immunoSEQ multiplex PCR was the method, and the copy in TCRdb shows in-frame clones only, minus some. In the table there are under 70,000 clones, roughly 84% of which are singletons. This material consisted of peripheral blood, taken on day 0 of AZD1222 vaccination. These receptors all come from an adult in good health.

The gene calls are TRBV4-1 and TRBJ1-6; 8 nucleotides agree with TRBD1. CDR1 and CDR2 from the germline V gene are MGHRA and YSYEKL. This CDR3 has 15 amino acids. The J segment lost 7 bases and the V segment lost 2 bases, leaving 4 bases of the junction unmatched. The DNA of the CDR3 is TGCGCCAGCAGCCAAATGACAGGGGACAATTCACCCCTCCACTTT. This translates into CASSQMTGDNSPLHF.

V is TRBV4-3 and J is TRBJ1-4, with a tentative D call TRBD1 (6 bases). V lost 4 bases to trimming and J lost 8 bases, with 20 bases between them. CDR3 length equals 16 residues. Germline CDR1 is LGHNA and CDR2 is YSLEER. The CDR3 sequence: CASSRSGAGVREKLFF. CDR3 nucleotides: TGCGCCAGCAGCCGTTCAGGGGCGGGCGTAAGGGAAAAACTGTTTTTT.

This chain joins TRBV29-1 and TRBJ1-2; D gene ambiguous. Germline loops: CDR1 SQVTM, CDR2 ANQGSEA. The CDR3 covers 13 residues. The V and J ends lost 4 bases and 2 bases respectively, with 11 bases between them. In DNA, the CDR3 is TGCAGCGTTGGTGGAGGGTTGAACTATGGCTACACCTTC. Encoded protein: CSVGGGLNYGYTF.

This clone was seen a handful of times. This chain connects TRBV7-9 to TRBJ1-1, with D possibly matching TRBD1 (6 bases). Trimming took off 8 bases at V and 8 bases at J, with 6 bases between the two ends. CDR1 and CDR2 from the germline V gene are SEHNR and FQNEAQ (reference sequence). The CDR3 spans 9 residues. The chain's CDR3 is CASGQEAFF. The CDR3 bases are TGTGCCAGCGGACAGGAAGCTTTCTTT. Variable domain in full (rest from reference TRBV7-9 and TRBJ1-1): DTGVSQNPRHKITKRGQNVTFRCDPISEHNRLYWYRQTLGQGPEFLTYFQNEAQLEKSRLLSDRFSAERPKGSFSTLEIQRTEQGDSAMYLCASGQEAFFGQGTRLTVV.

The chain couples TRBV5-1 to TRBJ1-1; D is undetermined. Germline V gives CDR1 SGHRS, CDR2 YFSETQ. The CDR3 has 14 amino acids. Trimming stripped 4 bases from V and 3 bases from J, with 13 bases between. CDR3 protein: CASSHEGWDTEAFF. CDR3 coding DNA: TGCGCCAGCAGCCATGAAGGTTGGGACACTGAAGCTTTCTTT.

This sequence joins TRBV6-2 or TRBV6-3 and TRBJ1-5; D possibly corresponds to TRBD1 (6 bases). The CDR3 runs 14 residues. Germline lookup yields CDR1 MNHEY and CDR2 SVGEGT. V dropped 6 bases and J dropped 0 bases, with 9 bases sitting between them. This chain's CDR3 is CASSGGNSNQPQHF. The CDR3 nucleotides read TGTGCCAGCAGCGGGGGCAATAGCAATCAGCCCCAGCATTTT.

CDR3 in DNA: TGTGCCAGCAGCCCCTTAGCGGACAATGAGCAGTTCTTC. Protein sequence: CASSPLADNEQFF. The chain combines TRBV6-6 with TRBJ2-1; D possibly corresponds to TRBD2 (6 bases). CDR1 and CDR2 from the germline V gene are MNHNY and SVGAGI (reference sequence). The CDR3 has 13 residues. Trimming pared 6 bases from V and 5 bases from J, leaving 11 bases between.

The V and J genes are TRBV4-2 and TRBJ2-1; 10 bases align to TRBD2. Germline V CDR1 and CDR2: LGHNA, YNFKEQ. With V trimmed by 2 bases and J by 0 bases, 10 bases remained unmatched. The CDR3 runs 19 residues. The CDR3 sequence is CASSQYLMGTSVSYNEQFF. The CDR3, as DNA: TGTGCCAGCAGCCAATACCTAATGGGGACTAGCGTCTCCTACAATGAGCAGTTCTTC.

The DNA of the CDR3 is TGTGCCAGCAGCGGCGGGGAGGTAGATGGAAACACCATATATTTT. It is translated as CASSGGEVDGNTIYF. The chain combines TRBV11-3 with TRBJ1-3; the D is unclear. The CDR3 has 15 amino acids. V shed 5 bases and J shed 3 bases, with 14 bases lying between them. The germline V gene encodes CDR1 SGHNT and CDR2 YENEEA.

This sequence joins TRBV28 and TRBJ1-1; 8 nucleotides align to TRBD1. V shed 2 bases and J 5 bases; nucleotides not matched to a gene: 7. Germline assignment: CDR1 MDHEN and CDR2 SYDVKM. The CDR3 has 15 residues. For the CDR3, the DNA is TGTGCCAGCAGTTTAGCAACAGGGGGAGTTACTGAAGCTTTCTTT. Residues: CASSLATGGVTEAFF.